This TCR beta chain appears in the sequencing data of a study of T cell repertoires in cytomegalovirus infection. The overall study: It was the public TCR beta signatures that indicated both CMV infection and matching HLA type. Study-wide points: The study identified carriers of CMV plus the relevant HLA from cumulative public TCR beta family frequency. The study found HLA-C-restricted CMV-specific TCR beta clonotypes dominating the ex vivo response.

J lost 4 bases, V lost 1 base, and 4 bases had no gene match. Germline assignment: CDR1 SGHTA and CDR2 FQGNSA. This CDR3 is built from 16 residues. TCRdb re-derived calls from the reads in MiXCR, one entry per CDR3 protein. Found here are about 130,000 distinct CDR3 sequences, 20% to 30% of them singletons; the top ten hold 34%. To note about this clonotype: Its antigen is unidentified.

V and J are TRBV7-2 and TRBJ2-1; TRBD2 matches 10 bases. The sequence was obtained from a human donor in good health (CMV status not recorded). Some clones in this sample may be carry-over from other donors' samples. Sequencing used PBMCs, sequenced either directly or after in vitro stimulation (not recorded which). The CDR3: CASSLGWTSGYNEQFF. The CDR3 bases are TGTGCCAGCAGCTTAGGATGGACTAGCGGATACAATGAGCAGTTCTTC.